The TCR beta chain described here comes from a study of response to subunit inactivated influenza vaccine. The CDR3 spans 14 residues. Germline lookup yields CDR1 LNHNV and CDR2 YYDKDF (reference sequence). J lost 1 base, V lost 9 bases, and 3 bases had no gene match. TCRdb re-called the RT-PCR reads through MiXCR, storing one row per CDR3 protein. This sample has 200,000 to 300,000 distinct CDR3 sequences; 9.5% to 15% occur once, and the top ten carry more than 7%. The rearrangement links TRBV15 to TRBJ2-2, with 9 bases fitting TRBD2. The clonotype was recovered from a man over 45 who received an inactivated influenza vaccine. Sample: non-naive T cells sorted from PBMCs, taken approximately 15 days before vaccination. The CDR3 spells CATRLAENTGELFF. The CDR3 DNA is TGTGCCACGAGACTAGCGGAGAACACCGGGGAGCTGTTTTTT.